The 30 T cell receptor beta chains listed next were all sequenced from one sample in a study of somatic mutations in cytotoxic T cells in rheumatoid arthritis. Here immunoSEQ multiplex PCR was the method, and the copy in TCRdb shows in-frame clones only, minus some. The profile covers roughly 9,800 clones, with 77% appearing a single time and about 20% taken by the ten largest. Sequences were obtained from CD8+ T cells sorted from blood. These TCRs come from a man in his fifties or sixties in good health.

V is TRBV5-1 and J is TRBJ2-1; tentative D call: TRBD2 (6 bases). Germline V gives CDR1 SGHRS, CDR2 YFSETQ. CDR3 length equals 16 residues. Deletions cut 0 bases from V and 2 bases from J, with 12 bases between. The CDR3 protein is CASSLATAGPYNEQFF. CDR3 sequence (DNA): TGCGCCAGCAGCTTGGCGACAGCGGGCCCCTACAATGAGCAGTTCTTC.

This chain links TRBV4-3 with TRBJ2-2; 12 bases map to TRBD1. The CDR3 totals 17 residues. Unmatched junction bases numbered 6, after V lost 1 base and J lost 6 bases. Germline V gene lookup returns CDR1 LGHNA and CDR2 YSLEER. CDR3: CASSQAAGTGGAGELFF. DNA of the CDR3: TGCGCCAGCAGCCAAGCCGCCGGGACAGGGGGCGCCGGGGAGCTGTTTTTT.

This CDR3 reads CASSDRGRGPYNEQFF. The CDR3 DNA sequence: TGTGCCAGCAGCGATCGGGGCAGGGGACCGTACAATGAGCAGTTCTTC. V usage is TRBV13 and J usage is TRBJ2-1, with D possibly matching TRBD1 (6 bases). V was trimmed by 5 bases and J by 4 bases, leaving 18 bases between them. The CDR3 covers 16 residues. Germline V gene sequence: CDR1 PRHDT, CDR2 FYEKMQ (reference sequence). The variable domain in full, completed from reference TRBV13 and TRBJ2-1, reads AAGVIQSPRHLIKEKRETATLKCYPIPRHDTVYWYQQGPGQDPQFLISFYEKMQSDKGSIPDRFSAQQFSDYHSELNMSSLELGDSALYFCASSDRGRGPYNEQFFGPGTRLTVL.

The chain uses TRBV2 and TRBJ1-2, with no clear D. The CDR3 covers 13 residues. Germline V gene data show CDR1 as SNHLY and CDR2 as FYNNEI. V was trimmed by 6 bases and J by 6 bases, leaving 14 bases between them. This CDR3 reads CASSPRWNDGYTF. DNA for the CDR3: TGTGCCAGCAGCCCTAGGTGGAATGATGGCTACACCTTC.

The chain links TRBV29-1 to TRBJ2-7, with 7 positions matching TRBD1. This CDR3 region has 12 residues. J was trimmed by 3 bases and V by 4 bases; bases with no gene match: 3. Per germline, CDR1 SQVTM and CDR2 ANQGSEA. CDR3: CSVGGQNYEQYF. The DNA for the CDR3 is TGCAGCGTTGGGGGACAGAACTACGAGCAGTACTTC.

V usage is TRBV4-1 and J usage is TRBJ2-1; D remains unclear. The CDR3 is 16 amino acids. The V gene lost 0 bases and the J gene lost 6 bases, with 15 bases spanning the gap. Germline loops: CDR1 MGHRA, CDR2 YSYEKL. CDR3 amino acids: CASSQDSETPPNEQFF. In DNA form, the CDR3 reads TGCGCCAGCAGCCAAGATTCAGAAACCCCCCCCAATGAGCAGTTCTTC.

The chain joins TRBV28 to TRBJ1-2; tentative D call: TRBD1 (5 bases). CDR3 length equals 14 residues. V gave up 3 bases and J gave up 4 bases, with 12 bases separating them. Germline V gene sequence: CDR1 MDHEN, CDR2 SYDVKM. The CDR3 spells CASSFRDSPYGYTF. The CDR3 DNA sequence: TGTGCCAGCAGTTTCAGAGACAGCCCCTATGGCTACACCTTC.

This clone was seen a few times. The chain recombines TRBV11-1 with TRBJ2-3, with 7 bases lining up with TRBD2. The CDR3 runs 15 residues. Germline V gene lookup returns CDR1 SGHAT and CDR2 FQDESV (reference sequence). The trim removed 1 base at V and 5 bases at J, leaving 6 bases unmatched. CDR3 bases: TGTGCCAGCAGCTTAGGCTCTAGCGGCGGAGATACGCAGTATTTT. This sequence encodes CASSLGSSGGDTQYF.

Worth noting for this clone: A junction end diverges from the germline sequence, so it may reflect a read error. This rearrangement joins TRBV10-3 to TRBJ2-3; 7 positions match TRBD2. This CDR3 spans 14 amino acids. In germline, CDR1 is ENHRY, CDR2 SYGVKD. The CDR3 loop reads CASSIRGDGDTQYF. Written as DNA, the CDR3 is TGTGCCAGCAGTATTCGGGGGGACGGAGATACGCAGTATTTT.

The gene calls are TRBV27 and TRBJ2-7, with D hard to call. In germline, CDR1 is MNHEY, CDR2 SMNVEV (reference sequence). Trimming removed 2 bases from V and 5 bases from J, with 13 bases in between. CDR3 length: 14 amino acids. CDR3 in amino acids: CASSLSGFEDEQYF. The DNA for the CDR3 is TGTGCCAGCAGTTTAAGTGGGTTTGAGGACGAGCAGTACTTC.

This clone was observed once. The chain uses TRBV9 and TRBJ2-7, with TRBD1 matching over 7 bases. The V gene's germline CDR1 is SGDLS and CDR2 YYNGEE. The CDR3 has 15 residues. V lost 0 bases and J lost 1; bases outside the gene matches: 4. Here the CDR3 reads CASSVGRGSSYEQYF. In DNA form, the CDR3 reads TGTGCCAGCAGCGTAGGCAGGGGGAGTTCCTACGAGCAGTACTTC.

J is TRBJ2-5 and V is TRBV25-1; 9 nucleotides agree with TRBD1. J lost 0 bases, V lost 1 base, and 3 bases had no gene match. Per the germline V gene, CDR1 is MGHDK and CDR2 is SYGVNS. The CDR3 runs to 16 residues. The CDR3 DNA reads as TGTGCCAGCAGTGAATTGGGACAGGGTTACCAAGAGACCCAGTACTTC. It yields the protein CASSELGQGYQETQYF.

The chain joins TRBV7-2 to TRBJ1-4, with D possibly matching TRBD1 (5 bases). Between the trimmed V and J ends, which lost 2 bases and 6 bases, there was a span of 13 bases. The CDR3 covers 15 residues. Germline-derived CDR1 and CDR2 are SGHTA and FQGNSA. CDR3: CASSLFRGGDEKLFF. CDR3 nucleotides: TGTGCCAGCAGCTTATTCCGGGGGGGGGATGAAAAACTGTTTTTT.

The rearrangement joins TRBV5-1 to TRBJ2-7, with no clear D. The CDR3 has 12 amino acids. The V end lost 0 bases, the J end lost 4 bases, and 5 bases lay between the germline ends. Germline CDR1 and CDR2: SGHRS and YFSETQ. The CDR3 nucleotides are TGCGCCAGCAGCTTGGACGGGTACGAGCAGTACTTC. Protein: CASSLDGYEQYF.

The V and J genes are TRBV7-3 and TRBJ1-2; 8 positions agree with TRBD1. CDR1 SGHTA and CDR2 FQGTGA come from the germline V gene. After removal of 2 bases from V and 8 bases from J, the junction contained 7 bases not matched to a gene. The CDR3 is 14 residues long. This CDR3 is CASSLGQGAEGYTF. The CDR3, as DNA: TGTGCCAGCAGCTTAGGACAGGGTGCTGAGGGCTACACCTTC.

Here the CDR3 reads CASSSPGEVKGYTF. The CDR3 nucleotides are TGTGCCAGCAGCTCCCCTGGCGAGGTGAAGGGCTACACCTTC. This rearrangement joins TRBV13 to TRBJ1-2, with D uncertain. Between the trimmed V and J ends, which lost 4 bases and 8 bases, there was a span of 17 bases. The CDR3 extends over 14 amino acids. Germline-derived CDR1 and CDR2 are PRHDT and FYEKMQ (reference sequence). The variable domain in full, with the rest retrieved from reference TRBV13 and TRBJ1-2, is AAGVIQSPRHLIKEKRETATLKCYPIPRHDTVYWYQQGPGQDPQFLISFYEKMQSDKGSIPDRFSAQQFSDYHSELNMSSLELGDSALYFCASSSPGEVKGYTFGSGTRLTVV.

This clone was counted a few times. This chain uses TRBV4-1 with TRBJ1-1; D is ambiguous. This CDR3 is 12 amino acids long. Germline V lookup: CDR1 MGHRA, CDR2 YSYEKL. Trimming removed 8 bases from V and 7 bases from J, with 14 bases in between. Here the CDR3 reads CASGGLRVEAFF. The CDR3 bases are TGCGCCAGCGGAGGACTGAGGGTTGAAGCTTTCTTT.

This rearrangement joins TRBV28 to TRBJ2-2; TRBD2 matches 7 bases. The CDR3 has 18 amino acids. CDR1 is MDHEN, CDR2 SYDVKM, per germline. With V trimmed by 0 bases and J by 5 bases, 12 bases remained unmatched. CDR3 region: CASSLWTPGREGTGELFF. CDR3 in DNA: TGTGCCAGCAGTTTATGGACCCCTGGCAGGGAGGGTACCGGGGAGCTGTTTTTT.

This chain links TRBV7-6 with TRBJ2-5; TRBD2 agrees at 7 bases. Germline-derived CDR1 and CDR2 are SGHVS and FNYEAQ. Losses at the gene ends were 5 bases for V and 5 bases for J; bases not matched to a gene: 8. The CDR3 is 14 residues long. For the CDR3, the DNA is TGTGCCAGCAGCCCCGGTTGGGGAGGGGAGACCCAGTACTTC. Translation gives CASSPGWGGETQYF.

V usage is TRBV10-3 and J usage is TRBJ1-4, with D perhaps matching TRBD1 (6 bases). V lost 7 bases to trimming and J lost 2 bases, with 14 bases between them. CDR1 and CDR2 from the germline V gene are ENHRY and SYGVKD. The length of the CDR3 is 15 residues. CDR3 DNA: TGTGCCATCAAGGGCAGTCAGGGGACTAATGAAAAACTGTTTTTT. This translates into CAIKGSQGTNEKLFF.

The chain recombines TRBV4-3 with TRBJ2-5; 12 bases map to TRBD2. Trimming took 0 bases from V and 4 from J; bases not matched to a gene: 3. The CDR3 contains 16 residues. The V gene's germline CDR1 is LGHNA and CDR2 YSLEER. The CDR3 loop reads CASSQDPSGGAETQYF. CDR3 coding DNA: TGCGCCAGCAGCCAAGATCCTAGCGGGGGGGCAGAGACCCAGTACTTC.

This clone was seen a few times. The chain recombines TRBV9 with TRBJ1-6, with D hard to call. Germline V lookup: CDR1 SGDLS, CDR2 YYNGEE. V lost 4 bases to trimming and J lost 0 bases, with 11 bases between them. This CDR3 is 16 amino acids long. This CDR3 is CASSPQQSSYNSPLHF. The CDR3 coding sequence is TGTGCCAGCAGCCCTCAACAGAGCTCCTATAATTCACCCCTCCACTTT.

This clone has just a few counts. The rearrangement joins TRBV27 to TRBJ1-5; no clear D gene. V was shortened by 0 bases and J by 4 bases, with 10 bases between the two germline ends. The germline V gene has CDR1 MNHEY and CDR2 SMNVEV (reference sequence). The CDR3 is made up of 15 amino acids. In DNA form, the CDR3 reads TGTGCCAGCAGTTTATCGAGGGCAGGTAATCAGCCCCAGCATTTT. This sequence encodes CASSLSRAGNQPQHF.

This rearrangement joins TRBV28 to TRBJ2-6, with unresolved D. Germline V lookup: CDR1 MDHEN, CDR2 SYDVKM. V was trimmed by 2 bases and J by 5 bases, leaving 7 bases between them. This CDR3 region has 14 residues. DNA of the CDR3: TGTGCCAGCAGTTTAGGGCTGAGGGCCAACGTCCTGACTTTC. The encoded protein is CASSLGLRANVLTF.

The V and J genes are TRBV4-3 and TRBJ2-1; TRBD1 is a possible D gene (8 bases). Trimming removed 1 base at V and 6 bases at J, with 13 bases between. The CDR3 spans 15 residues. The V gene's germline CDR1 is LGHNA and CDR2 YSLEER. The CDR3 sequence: CASSQGQGRVNEQFF. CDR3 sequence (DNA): TGCGCCAGCAGCCAAGGACAGGGGAGGGTCAATGAGCAGTTCTTC.

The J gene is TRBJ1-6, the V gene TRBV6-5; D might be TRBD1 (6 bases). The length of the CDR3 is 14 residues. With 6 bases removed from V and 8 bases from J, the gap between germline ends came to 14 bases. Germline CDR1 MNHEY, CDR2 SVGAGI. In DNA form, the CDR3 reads TGTGCCAGCAGGTCCCGGGACATATATTCACCCCTCCACTTT. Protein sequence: CASRSRDIYSPLHF.

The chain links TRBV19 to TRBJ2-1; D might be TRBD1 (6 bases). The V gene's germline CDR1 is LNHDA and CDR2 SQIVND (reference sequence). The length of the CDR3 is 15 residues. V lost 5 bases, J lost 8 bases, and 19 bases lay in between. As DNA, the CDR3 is TGTGCCAGTAGTTATGGGGGCGGAGCGACGGATGAGCAGTTCTTC. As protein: CASSYGGGATDEQFF.

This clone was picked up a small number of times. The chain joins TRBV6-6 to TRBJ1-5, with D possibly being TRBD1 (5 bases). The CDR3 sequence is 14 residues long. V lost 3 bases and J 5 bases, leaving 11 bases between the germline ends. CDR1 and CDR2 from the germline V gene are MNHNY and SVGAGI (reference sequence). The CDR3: CASSYLQVHQPQHF. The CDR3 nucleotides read TGTGCCAGCAGTTATCTACAGGTCCATCAGCCCCAGCATTTT.

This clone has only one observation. CDR3 DNA: TGTGCCAGCGGGGACAGGATGTACGAGCAGTACTTC. Protein product: CASGDRMYEQYF. V and J are TRBV28 and TRBJ2-7; 8 bases align to TRBD1. J gave up 4 bases and V 8 bases, and 4 bases lay outside the gene matches. The CDR3 has 12 amino acids. Germline V lookup: CDR1 MDHEN, CDR2 SYDVKM. Variable domain in full (rest from reference TRBV28 and TRBJ2-7): DVKVTQSSRYLVKRTGEKVFLECVQDMDHENMFWYRQDPGLGLRLIYFSYDVKMKEKGDIPEGYSVSREKKERFSLILESASTNQTSMYLCASGDRMYEQYFGPGTRLTVT.

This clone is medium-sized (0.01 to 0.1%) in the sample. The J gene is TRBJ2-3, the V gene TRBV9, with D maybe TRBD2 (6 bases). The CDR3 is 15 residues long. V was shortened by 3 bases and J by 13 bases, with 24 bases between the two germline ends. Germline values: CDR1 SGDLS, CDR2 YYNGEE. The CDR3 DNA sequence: TGTGCCAGCAGCGCCACCTCGGCGAGCGGGCCTAGTGAGTATTTT. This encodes CASSATSASGPSEYF. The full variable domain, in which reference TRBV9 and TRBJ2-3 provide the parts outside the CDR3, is DSGVTQTPKHLITATGQRVTLRCSPRSGDLSVYWYQQSLDQGLQFLIQYYNGEERAKGNILERFSAQQFPDLHSELNLSSLELGDSALYFCASSATSASGPSEYFGPGTRLTVL.